Shown below are 22 T cell receptor beta chains from a single sample sequenced in a study of T cells after yellow fever vaccination. TCRdb itself ran the 5' RACE reads through MiXCR, one entry per CDR3 protein. The sample holds just under 600,000 distinct CDR3 sequences; about 13% are singletons and the top ten take around 15%. The sequenced sample was PBMCs, obtained on the day of the yellow fever booster vaccination. These receptor sequences come from a man under 40 who received the YFV17D yellow fever vaccine.

V gene TRBV7-9 combines with J gene TRBJ2-3; D possibly uses TRBD1 or TRBD2 (5 bases each). Germline CDR1 SEHNR, CDR2 FQNEAQ (reference sequence). The CDR3 is made up of 15 amino acids. The ends were cut back, 3 bases at V and 5 bases at J, with 15 bases in the middle. CDR3 nucleotides: TGTGCCAGCAGCTTGTGGGTGGGGGAACAAGATACGCAGTATTTT. Translating it yields CASSLWVGEQDTQYF.

The table lists this clonotype with a few counts. The chain uses TRBV28 and TRBJ2-7; D is unresolved. Trimming cost V 4 bases and J 5 bases, with 24 bases left between them. CDR3 size: 17 residues. Germline V gives CDR1 MDHEN, CDR2 SYDVKM. The CDR3 nucleotides read TGTGCCAGCAGTTCCCCTTTCTCTGCGAGGACCCCTGACGAGCAGTACTTC. Its protein is CASSSPFSARTPDEQYF.

The table lists this clonotype with a few counts. The chain is built from TRBV3-1 and TRBJ1-1; D ambiguous. V was trimmed by 3 bases and J by 8 bases, leaving 7 bases between them. Germline V gene sequence: CDR1 LGHDT, CDR2 YNNKEL (reference sequence). CDR3 length: 11 residues. CDR3 loop: CASSQTQEAFF. The CDR3 DNA sequence: TGTGCCAGCAGCCAGACGCAGGAAGCTTTCTTT.

This clonotype was counted between two and nine times. V usage is TRBV18 and J usage is TRBJ2-5, with 8 bases aligning to TRBD2. Trimming cost V 3 bases and J 3 bases; bases outside gene matches: 9. The CDR3 length is 16 residues. Germline assignment: CDR1 KGHSH and CDR2 LQKENI. Here the CDR3 reads CASSPVAAGGKETQYF. CDR3 DNA sequence: TGTGCCAGCTCACCGGTTGCGGCGGGAGGAAAAGAGACCCAGTACTTC. The whole variable domain, remainder taken from reference TRBV18 and TRBJ2-5, is NAGVMQNPRHLVRRRGQEARLRCSPMKGHSHVYWYRQLPEEGLKFMVYLQKENIIDESGMPKERFSAEFPKEGPSILRIQQVVRGDSAAYFCASSPVAAGGKETQYFGPGTRLLVL.

A few counts support this clonotype. The chain has TRBV5-1 and TRBJ2-2; TRBD2 might be the D (6 bases). CDR1 is SGHRS and CDR2 is YFSETQ in the germline V gene. This CDR3 has 16 residues. The V end was cut by 0 bases, the J end by 4 bases, with 13 bases between. CDR3 coding DNA: TGCGCCAGCAGCTTGGAGGTCGGGGGATCCACCGGGGAGCTGTTTTTT. It translates to CASSLEVGGSTGELFF.

This clonotype was observed many times. The CDR3 DNA reads as TGTGCCAGCAGCTTAGTCCCAGCGGGAGGGTCCGCAGGGTTCAATGAGCAGTTCTTC. Its protein is CASSLVPAGGSAGFNEQFF. The chain recombines TRBV11-3 with TRBJ2-1; 10 nucleotides align to TRBD2. The CDR3 totals 19 residues. The germline gives CDR1 SGHNT, CDR2 YENEEA. The ends lost 1 base at V and 6 bases at J; junction bases unmatched: 15.

Only a few counts were recorded for this clonotype. This rearrangement joins TRBV6-1 to TRBJ1-2; weak D call: TRBD1 (5 bases). Germline V gene lookup returns CDR1 MNHNS and CDR2 SASEGT. The CDR3 covers 14 residues. Deletions cut 1 base from V and 7 bases from J, with 13 bases between. The CDR3 here is CASSEGLAGPGYTF. DNA for the CDR3: TGTGCCAGCAGTGAAGGACTCGCGGGGCCTGGCTACACCTTC.

This chain uses TRBV12-3 or TRBV12-4 with TRBJ2-3; 11 positions agree with TRBD2. This CDR3 contains 16 residues. V trimming: 5 bases; J trimming: 2 bases; junction bases outside the gene matches: 6. The CDR3 DNA reads TGTGCCAGCAGTCCCGGGACTAGCGGCCTCACAGATACGCAGTATTTT. It translates to CASSPGTSGLTDTQYF.

V and J are TRBV20-1 and TRBJ2-5; 13 bases fit TRBD2. CDR3 length equals 16 residues. Germline V CDR1 and CDR2: DFQATT, SNEGSKA (reference sequence). Trimming removed 3 bases from V and 4 bases from J; junction bases left unmatched: 8. CDR3 sequence (DNA): TGCAGTGCTAGCCCACTAGCGGGAGGGGGTACAGAGACCCAGTACTTC. Amino acid sequence: CSASPLAGGGTETQYF.

This clonotype was counted between two and nine times. V gene TRBV7-8 combines with J gene TRBJ2-5, with D perhaps TRBD2 (6 bases). This CDR3 comprises 12 residues. V lost 4 bases and J lost 9, with 12 bases in between. CDR1 and CDR2 (germline): SGHVS, FQNEAQ. The CDR3 DNA is TGTGCCAGCAGCTCATATACGGGGGCCCAGTACTTC. Its protein is CASSSYTGAQYF.

There are a few counts of this clonotype. J is TRBJ2-7 and V is TRBV7-2; D tentatively reads TRBD1 or TRBD2 (5 bases each). The CDR3 contains 15 residues. V lost 2 bases, J lost 1 base, and 12 bases lay in between. Looked up from germline, CDR1 is SGHTA and CDR2 is FQGNSA. The CDR3 loop reads CASSLRMGESYEQYF. The CDR3 bases are TGTGCCAGCAGCTTAAGGATGGGGGAGTCCTACGAGCAGTACTTC.

J is TRBJ2-4 and V is TRBV20-1; the D is unclear. Germline V gives CDR1 DFQATT, CDR2 SNEGSKA (reference sequence). The CDR3 covers 15 residues. Trimming removed 5 bases from V and 1 base from J, with 15 bases in between. The CDR3 nucleotides read TGCAGTGCTTACGCCCCAAAAGGGGCCAAAAACATTCAGTACTTC. Translating gives CSAYAPKGAKNIQYF.

The CDR3 nucleotides read TGTGCCAGCAGCGTCGCCGGGACTAGCGGAGTGGGGCTAGAACGGACCCAGTACTTC. This codes for CASSVAGTSGVGLERTQYF. V gene TRBV11-1 combines with J gene TRBJ2-5; TRBD2 agrees at 11 bases. Trimming cost V 5 bases and J 7 bases; bases outside gene matches: 21. The V gene's germline CDR1 is SGHAT and CDR2 FQDESV (reference sequence). The CDR3 sequence is 19 residues long.

This clonotype was found a few times. The chain is built from TRBV7-3 and TRBJ2-2, with D possibly matching TRBD2 (7 bases). With 5 bases removed from V and 3 bases from J, the gap between germline ends came to 16 bases. This CDR3 is built from 16 residues. Germline assignment: CDR1 SGHTA and CDR2 FQGTGA. This CDR3 is CASSPRGAGDTGELFF. The CDR3 region has the DNA TGTGCCAGCAGCCCCCGGGGGGCAGGAGACACCGGGGAGCTGTTTTTT.

This clonotype occurred a few times. The CDR3 region is CASSPPSGTRDTGELFF. CDR3 bases: TGTGCCAGCTCACCTCCTAGCGGGACCCGGGACACCGGGGAGCTGTTTTTT. V usage is TRBV18 and J usage is TRBJ2-2; 9 nucleotides align to TRBD2. The CDR3 loop spans 17 amino acids. Per germline, CDR1 KGHSH and CDR2 LQKENI. Trimming took 3 bases from V and 3 from J; bases not matched to a gene: 8.

This clonotype was counted a few times. The CDR3 is CASSPTDARRWFF. The CDR3 coding sequence is TGTGCCAGCTCACCGACCGACGCCCGTCGTTGGTTCTTC. The chain is built from TRBV18 and TRBJ2-1; D not certain. The CDR3 is 13 amino acids. V was clipped by 3 bases and J by 15 bases, with 18 bases between them. The germline CDR1 and CDR2 sequences are KGHSH and LQKENI.

This clonotype was detected only a few times. The V and J genes are TRBV30 and TRBJ2-1; TRBD2 matches 10 bases. Germline CDR1 reads GTSNPN; CDR2 reads SVGIG (reference sequence). The CDR3 has 22 amino acids. Unmatched junction bases numbered 26, after V lost 5 bases and J lost 1 base. In DNA form, the CDR3 reads TGTGCCTGGTCAGGGCGGCAGGGGGCCCTAGTTAGTAGCGGGAGGTCCTACAATGAGCAGTTCTTC. Translating it yields CAWSGRQGALVSSGRSYNEQFF.

The rearrangement links TRBV4-2 to TRBJ2-2; no clear D. The CDR3 spans 13 residues. Trimming took 0 bases from V and 6 from J, leaving 5 bases between them. In germline, CDR1 is LGHNA, CDR2 YNFKEQ. The CDR3 DNA sequence: TGTGCCAGCAGCCAAGATCTAGCCGGGGAGCTGTTTTTT. This gives the protein CASSQDLAGELFF.

This clonotype was counted a few times. The gene calls are TRBV6-5 and TRBJ2-7; D unresolved. The CDR3 runs to 17 residues. CDR1 and CDR2 from the germline V gene are MNHEY and SVGAGI. V was trimmed by 0 bases and J by 0 bases, leaving 15 bases between them. The CDR3 DNA reads TGTGCCAGCAGTTACTCGGTTATGGCGGCCCCCTCCTACGAGCAGTACTTC. The encoded protein is CASSYSVMAAPSYEQYF.

The chain is built from TRBV21-1 and TRBJ2-3; no DNA check was done on the table's D call, TRBD2. TRBV21-1 is deemed a pseudogene. The CDR3 is made up of 17 amino acids. This CDR3 is CASSNEGEKGRTDTQYF. As DNA, the CDR3 is TGTGCCAGCAGCAACGAAGGAGAAAAGGGCCGCACAGATACGCAGTATTTT.

This clonotype turned up a few times. The chain is built from TRBV5-1 and TRBJ1-4, with D tentatively TRBD1 (5 bases). Trimming removed 2 bases at V and 1 base at J, with 9 bases between. Germline V lookup: CDR1 SGHRS, CDR2 YFSETQ. CDR3 length: 15 amino acids. The CDR3 DNA sequence: TGCGCCAGCAGCTTTCGTGGGGGAACTAATGAAAAACTGTTTTTT. Translation gives CASSFRGGTNEKLFF.

This clonotype was counted only a few times. The rearrangement links TRBV12-3 or TRBV12-4 to TRBJ2-2; 10 positions agree with TRBD2. This CDR3 comprises 13 residues. Germline trimming cut 8 bases from V and 8 bases from J; bases unmatched to any gene: 5. The CDR3 bases are TGTGCCAGCGGCCTAGCGGGAGAGGGGGAGCTGTTTTTT. This translates into CASGLAGEGELFF.